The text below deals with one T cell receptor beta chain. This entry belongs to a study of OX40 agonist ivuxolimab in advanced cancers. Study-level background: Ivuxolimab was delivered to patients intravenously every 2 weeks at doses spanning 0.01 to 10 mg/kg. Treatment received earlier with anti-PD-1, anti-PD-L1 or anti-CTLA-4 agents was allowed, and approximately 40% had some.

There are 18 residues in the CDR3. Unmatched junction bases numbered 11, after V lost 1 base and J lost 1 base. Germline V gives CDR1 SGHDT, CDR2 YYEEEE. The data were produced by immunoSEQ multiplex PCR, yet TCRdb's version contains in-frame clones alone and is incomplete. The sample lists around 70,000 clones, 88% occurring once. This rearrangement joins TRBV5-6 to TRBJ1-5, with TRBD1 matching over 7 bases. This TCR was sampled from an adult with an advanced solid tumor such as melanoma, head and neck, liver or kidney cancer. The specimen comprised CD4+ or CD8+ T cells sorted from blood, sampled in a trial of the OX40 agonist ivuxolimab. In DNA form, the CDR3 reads TGTGCCAGCAGCTTGCGGGTGGACAGGACAAGGAGCAATCAGCCCCAGCATTTT. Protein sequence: CASSLRVDRTRSNQPQHF.